The clone carrying this T cell receptor beta chain was observed a handful of times. The antigen is undetermined. Specified time point: sample taken at primary tumor resection. Without sorting, whole RNA was sequenced from tumor, nontumor lung or frozen PBMC. CDR1 is SGHTA, CDR2 FQGNSA, per germline. The V gene lost 5 bases and the J gene lost 9 bases, with 17 bases spanning the gap. CDR3 length: 14 residues. These data originate in a study of spatial heterogeneity in lung cancer. General observations from the study: Blood carried ubiquitous expanded tumor TCRs more at resection than follow-up.

TCRdb re-derived calls from the 5' RACE reads in MiXCR, one entry per CDR3 protein. The sample includes about 85,000 distinct CDR3 sequences, approximately 18% of them seen just once. The rearrangement joins TRBV7-2 to TRBJ2-1; unclear D gene. The receptor comes from a male donor with early-stage non-small cell lung cancer. Source: PBMCs, taken at surgery. This CDR3 reads CASSPSPTLGEQFF. CDR3 DNA: TGTGCCAGCAGCCCCTCTCCTACCCTGGGTGAGCAGTTCTTC. Using reference TRBV7-2 and TRBJ2-1 for the parts outside the CDR3, the full variable domain is GAGVSQSPSNKVTEKGKDVELRCDPISGHTALYWYRQSLGQGLEFLIYFQGNSAPDKSGLPSDRFSAERTGGSVSTLTIQRTQQEDSAVYLCASSPSPTLGEQFFGPGTRLTVL.